This T cell receptor (beta chain) was identified during a study of blood T cell repertoires in COVID-19. Seattle cases were enrolled at active infection and followed longitudinally. Using immunoSEQ multiplex PCR, the repertoire was profiled, and TCRdb retains in-frame clones only, with some absent. This table holds just under 350,000 clones, around nine tenths found once. V lost 5 bases to trimming and J lost 4 bases, with 14 bases between them. CDR3 length: 14 residues. The V gene's germline CDR1 is SGHTA and CDR2 FQGNSA. Sequencing was performed on peripheral blood. This chain links TRBV7-2 with TRBJ2-5; a weak D match, TRBD2 (6 bases). This TCR came from a woman aged 65 to 85 with COVID-19, enrolled during active disease. The CDR3 bases are TGTGCCAGCAGCCCCCGGGACTCCTCAGAGACCCAGTACTTC. It translates to CASSPRDSSETQYF.